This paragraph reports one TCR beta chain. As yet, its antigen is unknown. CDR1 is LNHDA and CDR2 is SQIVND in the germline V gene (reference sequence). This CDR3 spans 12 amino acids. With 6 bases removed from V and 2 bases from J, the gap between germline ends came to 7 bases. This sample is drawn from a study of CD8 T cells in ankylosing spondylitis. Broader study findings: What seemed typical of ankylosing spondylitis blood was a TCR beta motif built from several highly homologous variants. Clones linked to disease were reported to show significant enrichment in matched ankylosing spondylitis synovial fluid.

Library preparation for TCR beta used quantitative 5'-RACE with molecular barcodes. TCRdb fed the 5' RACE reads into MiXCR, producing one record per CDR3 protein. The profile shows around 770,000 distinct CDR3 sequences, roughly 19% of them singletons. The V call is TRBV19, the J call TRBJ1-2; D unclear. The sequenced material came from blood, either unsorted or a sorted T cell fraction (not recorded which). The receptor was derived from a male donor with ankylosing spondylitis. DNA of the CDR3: TGTGCCAGTAGGGATCAAAACTATGGCTACACCTTC. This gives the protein CASRDQNYGYTF.